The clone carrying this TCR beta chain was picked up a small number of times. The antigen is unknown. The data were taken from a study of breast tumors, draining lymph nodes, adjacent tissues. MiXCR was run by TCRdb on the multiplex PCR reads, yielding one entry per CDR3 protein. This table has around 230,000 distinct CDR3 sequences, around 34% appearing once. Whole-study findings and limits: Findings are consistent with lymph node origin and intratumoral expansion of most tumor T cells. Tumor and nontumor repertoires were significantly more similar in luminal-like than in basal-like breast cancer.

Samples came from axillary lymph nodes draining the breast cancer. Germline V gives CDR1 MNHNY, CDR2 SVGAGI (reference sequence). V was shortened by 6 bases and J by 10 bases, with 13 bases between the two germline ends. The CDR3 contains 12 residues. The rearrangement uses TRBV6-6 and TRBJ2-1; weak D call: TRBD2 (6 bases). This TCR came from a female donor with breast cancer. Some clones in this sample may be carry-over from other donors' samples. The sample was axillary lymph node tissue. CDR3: CASRGPGGEQFF. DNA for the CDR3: TGTGCCAGCAGGGGCCCCGGGGGAGAGCAGTTCTTC.